These 8 T cell receptor beta chains were all obtained from the same sample, sequenced in a study of cytomegalovirus exposure and HLA in healthy donors. Assay: immunoSEQ multiplex PCR; the TCRdb copy retains only in-frame clones and omits some. The data contain some 120,000 clones, 88% of them seen just once; the ten biggest clones take up approximately 1.5%. Material: PBMCs. The receptors were sampled from a man aged 25-45 years in good health and CMV-seronegative.

The rearrangement joins TRBV5-6 to TRBJ2-1, with 11 nucleotides matching TRBD2. The CDR3 is 15 residues long. Germline V gene lookup returns CDR1 SGHDT and CDR2 YYEEEE. J gave up 12 bases and V 0 bases, and 8 bases lay outside the gene matches. This CDR3 is CASSLAASGRSGQFF. CDR3 DNA sequence: TGTGCCAGCAGCTTGGCGGCTAGCGGGAGGAGTGGGCAGTTCTTC.

V usage is TRBV5-1 and J usage is TRBJ2-7; 9 nucleotides agree with TRBD1. CDR1 is SGHRS, CDR2 YFSETQ, per germline. The CDR3 sequence is 18 residues long. Trimming at V came to 1 base and at J to 4 bases, leaving 15 bases not matched to a gene. The DNA for the CDR3 is TGCGCCAGCAGCTTGTCCCGCAGTCCAGGGACAGGGAGGTACGAGCAGTACTTC. Protein: CASSLSRSPGTGRYEQYF. Combining the CDR3 with reference TRBV5-1 and TRBJ2-7 gives the whole variable domain KAGVTQTPRYLIKTRGQQVTLSCSPISGHRSVSWYQQTPGQGLQFLFEYFSETQRNKGNFPGRFSGRQFSNSRSEMNVSTLELGDSALYLCASSLSRSPGTGRYEQYFGPGTRLTVT.

This chain joins TRBV29-1 and TRBJ2-5; a weak D match, TRBD1 (5 bases). The V gene lost 4 bases and the J gene lost 3 bases, with 9 bases spanning the gap. The V gene's germline CDR1 is SQVTM and CDR2 ANQGSEA. The CDR3 has 12 residues. The CDR3 spells CSVGTGEETQYF. The CDR3 coding sequence is TGCAGCGTTGGAACAGGTGAAGAGACCCAGTACTTC.

This chain links TRBV30 with TRBJ1-2, with TRBD1 matching over 9 bases. The CDR3 length is 18 residues. The germline V gene has CDR1 GTSNPN and CDR2 SVGIG (reference sequence). V lost 2 bases to trimming and J lost 0 bases; unmatched junction nucleotides: 13. The CDR3 loop is CAWSRPGTGNPANYGYTF. The CDR3 DNA is TGTGCCTGGAGTCGTCCCGGGACAGGGAATCCAGCTAACTATGGCTACACCTTC.

The rearrangement uses TRBV27 and TRBJ2-2; D is ambiguous. This CDR3 comprises 12 residues. Germline CDR1 MNHEY, CDR2 SMNVEV (reference sequence). V lost 2 bases and J lost 8, with 6 bases in between. The CDR3 sequence is CASSLVRGELFF. The CDR3 DNA follows: TGTGCCAGCAGTTTAGTACGGGGGGAGCTGTTTTTT.

The chain has TRBV27 and TRBJ2-3, with 11 bases that match TRBD2. V dropped 5 bases and J dropped 1; count of bases not matched to a gene: 11. CDR3 length: 18 residues. Germline V gives CDR1 MNHEY, CDR2 SMNVEV (reference sequence). CDR3 sequence reads: CASSPVRVSGRGTDTQYF. DNA for the CDR3: TGTGCCAGCAGTCCGGTCCGAGTTAGCGGGAGGGGCACAGATACGCAGTATTTT.

The genes are TRBV5-6 and TRBJ1-3, with 7 bases identical to TRBD1. Germline V gene lookup returns CDR1 SGHDT and CDR2 YYEEEE. J lost 7 bases, V lost 4 bases, and 8 bases had no gene match. The CDR3 is 14 amino acids. DNA for the CDR3: TGTGCCAGCAGCCCAAGGGGGCAGGGGAACACCATATATTTT. Amino acids: CASSPRGQGNTIYF.

This clone appeared a few times. The gene calls are TRBV29-1 and TRBJ2-2; 10 nucleotides align to TRBD2. The CDR3 has 15 residues. Trimming took 2 bases from V and 9 from J; bases not matched to a gene: 9. CDR1 is SQVTM and CDR2 is ANQGSEA in the germline V gene. CDR3 amino acids: CSVESGTSVPRELFF. CDR3 in DNA: TGCAGCGTTGAATCCGGGACTAGCGTCCCCAGGGAGCTGTTTTTT.